A selection of T cell receptor beta chains follows, all from one sample in a study of T cells in Graves' hyperthyroidism and ophthalmopathy. TCRdb used MiXCR to reprocess the multiplex PCR reads, holding one entry per CDR3 protein. The data show approximately 640,000 distinct CDR3 sequences, 15% to 20% seen once. Material for sequencing was blood. The receptors here all came from a woman in her twenties or thirties with Graves' hyperthyroidism. Each CDR3 is given with its conserved first and last residue. The order of the fields is V gene, clone size, D gene, J gene, CDR3 DNA, CDR3 protein. D genes are given only for firm matches. Rows may omit the clone size; those that give it use once, few, many or a size class.

>TRBV30|many|TRBD1|TRBJ2-1
TGTGCCTGGAGTCCAGGTGGGACAGGGCAGCAGTTCTTC
CAWSPGGTGQQFF
>TRBV2|many|.|TRBJ2-3
TGTGCCAGCAGTGAAGCCGCGCGGGCGAGGGTAGATACGCAGTATTTT
CASSEAARARVDTQYF
>TRBV5-1|.|TRBD2|TRBJ2-7
TGCGCCAGCAGCTTACCGACTAACGGGAGGTTCGAGCAGTACTTC
CASSLPTNGRFEQYF
>TRBV12-3/TRBV12-4|.|TRBD1|TRBJ1-2
TGTGCCAGCCGGGACAGGGTTACGGGCTACACCTTC
CASRDRVTGYTF
>TRBV11-2|many|TRBD1|TRBJ2-1
TGTGCCAGCACCATCGGGACAGGGTCTGTGAATGAGCAGTTCTTC
CASTIGTGSVNEQFF
>TRBV11-2|few|.|TRBJ2-4
TGTGCCAGCAGTAGGAGAGGGGCGGGAGCCAAAAACATTCAGTACTTC
CASSRRGAGAKNIQYF
>TRBV29-1|many|TRBD2|TRBJ2-3
TGCAGCGTAGCGGGAGGGCCGGGGGATACGCAGTATTTT
CSVAGGPGDTQYF
>TRBV6-1|many|TRBD1|TRBJ1-5
TGTGCCAGCAGTTTCGCAGGGGGTCAGCCCCAGCATTTT
CASSFAGGQPQHF
>TRBV12-3/TRBV12-4|many|TRBD2|TRBJ2-2
TGTGCCAGCAGTTTGCTAGCGGGAGAGGCCGGGGAGCTGTTTTTT
CASSLLAGEAGELFF
>TRBV28|many|.|TRBJ1-4
TGTGCCAGCAGTCCCGACGGAAGAGAAAAACTGTTTTTT
CASSPDGREKLFF
>TRBV7-8|.|.|TRBJ1-2
TGTGCCAGCAGCTTCCCCCCCGGCCGTCCACCCCCTAACTATGGCTACACCTTC
CASSFPPGRPPPNYGYTF
>TRBV2|many|TRBD1|TRBJ1-5
TGTGCCAGCACCGCACAGGGGCTGAATCAGCCCCAGCATTTT
CASTAQGLNQPQHF
>TRBV7-2|many|.|TRBJ2-7
TGTGCCAGCAGCTCAGGAGCCTACGAGCAGTACTTC
CASSSGAYEQYF
>TRBV2|many|.|TRBJ1-6
TGTGCCAGCAGTGAATCCAGGGGAGTAGGATCACCCCTCCACTTT
CASSESRGVGSPLHF
>TRBV20-1|.|TRBD2|TRBJ2-5
TGCAGTGCTAGAGATGGGGGACTAGCGGGAACGGGGGAGACCCAGTACTTC
CSARDGGLAGTGETQYF
>TRBV29-1|.|TRBD2|TRBJ2-1
TGCAGCGTTCCCCCCCCGGGAGGGCCGGTAAATGAGCAGTTCTTC
CSVPPPGGPVNEQFF
>TRBV11-2|.|TRBD2|TRBJ2-3
TGTGCCAGCAGCGCGGGACTAGCAGGGGTTCTAACGCAGTATTTT
CASSAGLAGVLTQYF
>TRBV27|few|TRBD1|TRBJ1-5
TGTGCCAGCAGCCGTGGGACAGGGGGCCTGCCCCAGCATTTT
CASSRGTGGLPQHF
>TRBV29-1|few|.|TRBJ2-3
TGCAGCGTTGCTCGTCTAGCGGACAGCCACCCGCAGTATTTT
CSVARLADSHPQYF
>TRBV7-9|.|TRBD1|TRBJ1-1
TGTAGGACAGGGAACACTGAAGCTTTCTTT
CRTGNTEAFF
>TRBV4-1|few|.|TRBJ2-7
TGCGCCAGCAGCACCCGGGTCTCCTACGAGCAGTACTTC
CASSTRVSYEQYF
>TRBV7-3|few|.|TRBJ2-1
TGTGCCAGCACCCCCCAGGTGGGAGTGGGTGAGCAGTTCTTC
CASTPQVGVGEQFF
>TRBV20-1|few|.|TRBJ1-2
TGCAGTGCTAGAGATCAACGCCGGATCTTGTTTGGCTACACCTTC
CSARDQRRILFGYTF
>TRBV27|many|.|TRBJ2-7
TGTGCCAGCAGTTTCGTGACCGGCCTGCCCCTTCCCCACGAGCAGTACTTC
CASSFVTGLPLPHEQYF
>TRBV20-1|many|.|TRBJ1-5
TGCAGTGCTATTTTGCAAAACAATCAGCCCCAGCATTTT
CSAILQNNQPQHF
>TRBV27|many|.|TRBJ2-7
TGTGCCAGCAGTCCCCGGACAGTCTCCTACGAGCAGTACTTC
CASSPRTVSYEQYF
>TRBV19|.|.|TRBJ2-3
TGTGCCAGTAGTATCTTCCGGGGAGATACGCAGTATTTT
CASSIFRGDTQYF
>TRBV20-1|.|TRBD1|TRBJ2-6
TGCAGTGCCTCGGACAGGGGGGTCTCTGGGGCCAACGTCCTGACTTTC
CSASDRGVSGANVLTF